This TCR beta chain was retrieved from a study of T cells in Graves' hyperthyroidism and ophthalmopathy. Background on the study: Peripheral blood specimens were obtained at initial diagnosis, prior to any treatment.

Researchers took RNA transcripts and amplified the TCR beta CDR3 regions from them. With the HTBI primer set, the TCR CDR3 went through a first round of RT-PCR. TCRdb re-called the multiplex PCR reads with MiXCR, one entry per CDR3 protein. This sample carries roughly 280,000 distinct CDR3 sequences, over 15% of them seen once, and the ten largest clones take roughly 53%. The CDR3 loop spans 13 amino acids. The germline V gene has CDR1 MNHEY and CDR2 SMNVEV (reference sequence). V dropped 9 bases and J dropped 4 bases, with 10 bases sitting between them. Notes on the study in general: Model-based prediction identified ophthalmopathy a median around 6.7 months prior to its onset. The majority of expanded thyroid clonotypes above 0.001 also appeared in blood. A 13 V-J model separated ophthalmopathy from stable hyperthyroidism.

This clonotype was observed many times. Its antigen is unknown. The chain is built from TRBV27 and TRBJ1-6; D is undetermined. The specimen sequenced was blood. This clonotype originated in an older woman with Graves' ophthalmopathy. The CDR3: CASGVGYNSPLHF. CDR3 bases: TGTGCCAGTGGTGTGGGGTATAATTCACCCCTCCACTTT.